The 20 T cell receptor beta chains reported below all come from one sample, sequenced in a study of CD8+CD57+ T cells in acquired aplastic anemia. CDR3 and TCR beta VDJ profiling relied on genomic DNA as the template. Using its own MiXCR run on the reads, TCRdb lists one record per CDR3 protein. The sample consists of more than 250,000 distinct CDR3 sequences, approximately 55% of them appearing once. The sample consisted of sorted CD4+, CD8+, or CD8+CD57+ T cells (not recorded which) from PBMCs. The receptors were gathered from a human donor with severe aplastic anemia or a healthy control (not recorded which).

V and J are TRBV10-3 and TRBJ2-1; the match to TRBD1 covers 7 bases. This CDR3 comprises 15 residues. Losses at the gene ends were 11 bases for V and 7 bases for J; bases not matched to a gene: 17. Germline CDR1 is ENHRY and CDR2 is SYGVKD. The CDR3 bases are TGTGCCGTCCAGGTCAGGGGGACACCAAGGAATGAGCAGTTCTTC. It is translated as CAVQVRGTPRNEQFF.

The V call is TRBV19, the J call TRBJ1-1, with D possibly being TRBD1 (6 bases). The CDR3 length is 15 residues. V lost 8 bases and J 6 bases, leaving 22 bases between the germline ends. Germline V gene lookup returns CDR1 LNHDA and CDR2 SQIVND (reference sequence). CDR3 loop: CASRPRTDKRSEAFF. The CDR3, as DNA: TGTGCCAGTCGCCCTAGGACAGATAAAAGGTCTGAAGCTTTCTTT.

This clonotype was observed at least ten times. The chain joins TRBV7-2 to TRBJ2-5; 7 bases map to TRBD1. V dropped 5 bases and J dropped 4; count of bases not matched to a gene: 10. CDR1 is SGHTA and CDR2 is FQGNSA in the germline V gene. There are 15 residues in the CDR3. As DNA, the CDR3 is TGTGCCAGCAGCAGGATAGGGGGCGGATTAGAGACCCAGTACTTC. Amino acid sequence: CASSRIGGGLETQYF. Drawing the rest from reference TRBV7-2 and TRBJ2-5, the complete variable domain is GAGVSQSPSNKVTEKGKDVELRCDPISGHTALYWYRQSLGQGLEFLIYFQGNSAPDKSGLPSDRFSAERTGGSVSTLTIQRTQQEDSAVYLCASSRIGGGLETQYFGPGTRLLVL.

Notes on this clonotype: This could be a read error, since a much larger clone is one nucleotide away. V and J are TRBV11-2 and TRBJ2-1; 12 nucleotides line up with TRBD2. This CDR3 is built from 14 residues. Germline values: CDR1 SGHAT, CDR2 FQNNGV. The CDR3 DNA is TGTGCCAGTAAACTAGCGGGGGGCCTAAATGGGCAGTTCTTC. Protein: CASKLAGGLNGQFF.

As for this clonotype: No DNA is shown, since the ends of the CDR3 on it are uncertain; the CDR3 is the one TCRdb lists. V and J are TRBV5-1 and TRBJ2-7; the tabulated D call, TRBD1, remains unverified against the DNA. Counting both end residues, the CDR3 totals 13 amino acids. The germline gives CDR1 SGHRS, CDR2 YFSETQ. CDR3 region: CASSLTFGGEQYF.

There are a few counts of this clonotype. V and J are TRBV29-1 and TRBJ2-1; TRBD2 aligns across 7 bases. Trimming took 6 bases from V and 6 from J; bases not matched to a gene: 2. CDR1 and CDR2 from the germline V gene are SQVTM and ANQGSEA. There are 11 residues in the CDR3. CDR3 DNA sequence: TGCAGCGTAACTAGCGCCAATGAGCAGTTCTTC. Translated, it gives CSVTSANEQFF.

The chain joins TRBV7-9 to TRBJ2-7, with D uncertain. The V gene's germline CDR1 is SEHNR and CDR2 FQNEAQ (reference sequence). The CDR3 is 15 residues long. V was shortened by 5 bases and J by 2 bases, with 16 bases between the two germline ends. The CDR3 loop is CASSQAPLGTYEQYF. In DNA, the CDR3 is TGTGCCAGCAGCCAAGCCCCCCTAGGTACCTACGAGCAGTACTTC.

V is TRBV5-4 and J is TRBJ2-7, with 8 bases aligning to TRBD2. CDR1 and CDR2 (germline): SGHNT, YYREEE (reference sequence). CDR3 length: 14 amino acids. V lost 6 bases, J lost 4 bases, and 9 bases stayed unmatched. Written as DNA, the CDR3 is TGTGCCAGCATCCCGTCGGGGGGGCGATACGAGCAGTACTTC. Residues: CASIPSGGRYEQYF.

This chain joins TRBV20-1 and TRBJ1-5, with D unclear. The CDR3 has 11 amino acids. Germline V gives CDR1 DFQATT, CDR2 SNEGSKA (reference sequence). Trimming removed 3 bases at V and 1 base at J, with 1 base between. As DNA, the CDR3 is TGCAGTGCTAGCAGCAATCAGCCCCAGCATTTT. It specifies CSASSNQPQHF.

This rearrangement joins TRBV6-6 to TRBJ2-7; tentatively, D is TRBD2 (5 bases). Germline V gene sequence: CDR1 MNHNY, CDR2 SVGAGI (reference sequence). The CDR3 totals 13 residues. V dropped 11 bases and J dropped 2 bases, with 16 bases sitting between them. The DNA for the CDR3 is TGTGCCCGCGGACTGGCCCTTGCCTACGAGCAGTACTTC. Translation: CARGLALAYEQYF.

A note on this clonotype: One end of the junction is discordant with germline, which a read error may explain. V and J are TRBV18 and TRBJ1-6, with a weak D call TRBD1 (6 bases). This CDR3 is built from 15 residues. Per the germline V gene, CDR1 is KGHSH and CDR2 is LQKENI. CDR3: CASSPGGRLSSPLHF. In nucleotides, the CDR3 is TGCGCCAGCTCACCCGGGGGCAGGCTTAGTTCACCCCTCCACTTT.

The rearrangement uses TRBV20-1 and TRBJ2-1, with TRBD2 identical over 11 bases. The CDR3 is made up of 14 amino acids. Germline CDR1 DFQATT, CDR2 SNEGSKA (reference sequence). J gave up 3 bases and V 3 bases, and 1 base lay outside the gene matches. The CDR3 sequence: CSARGLAVYNEQFF. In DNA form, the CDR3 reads TGCAGTGCTAGGGGACTAGCGGTCTACAATGAGCAGTTCTTC.

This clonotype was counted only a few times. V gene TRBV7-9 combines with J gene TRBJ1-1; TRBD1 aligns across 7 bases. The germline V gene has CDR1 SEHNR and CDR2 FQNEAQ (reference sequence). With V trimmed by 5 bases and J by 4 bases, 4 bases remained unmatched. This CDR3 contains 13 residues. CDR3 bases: TGTGCCAGCAGCCCATACAGGGGCACTGAAGCTTTCTTT. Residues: CASSPYRGTEAFF. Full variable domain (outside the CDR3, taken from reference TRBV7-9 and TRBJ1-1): DTGVSQNPRHKITKRGQNVTFRCDPISEHNRLYWYRQTLGQGPEFLTYFQNEAQLEKSRLLSDRFSAERPKGSFSTLEIQRTEQGDSAMYLCASSPYRGTEAFFGQGTRLTVV.

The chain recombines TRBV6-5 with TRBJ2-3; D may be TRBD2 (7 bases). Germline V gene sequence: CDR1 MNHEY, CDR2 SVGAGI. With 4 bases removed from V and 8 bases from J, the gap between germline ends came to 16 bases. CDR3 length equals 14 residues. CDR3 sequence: CASSWGGPQGTQYF. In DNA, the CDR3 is TGTGCCAGCAGTTGGGGGGGGCCCCAGGGTACGCAGTATTTT.

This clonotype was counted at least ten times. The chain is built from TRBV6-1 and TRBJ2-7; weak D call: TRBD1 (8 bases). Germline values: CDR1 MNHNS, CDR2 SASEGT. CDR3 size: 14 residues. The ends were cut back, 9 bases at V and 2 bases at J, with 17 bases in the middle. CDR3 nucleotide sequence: TGTGCCAGTTACACAGGGGGGGATACCTACGAGCAGTACTTC. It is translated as CASYTGGDTYEQYF.

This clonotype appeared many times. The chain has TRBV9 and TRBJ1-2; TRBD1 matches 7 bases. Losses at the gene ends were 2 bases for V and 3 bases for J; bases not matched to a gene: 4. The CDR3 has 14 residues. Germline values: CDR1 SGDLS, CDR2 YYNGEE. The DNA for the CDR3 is TGTGCCAGCAGCGTTACCCAGGGGGACTATGGCTACACCTTC. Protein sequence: CASSVTQGDYGYTF.

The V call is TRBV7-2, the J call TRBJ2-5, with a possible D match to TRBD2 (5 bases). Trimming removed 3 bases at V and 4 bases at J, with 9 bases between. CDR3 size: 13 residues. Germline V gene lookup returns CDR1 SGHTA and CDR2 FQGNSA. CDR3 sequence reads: CASSLGERETQYF. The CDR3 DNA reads TGTGCCAGCAGCTTGGGAGAACGAGAGACCCAGTACTTC.

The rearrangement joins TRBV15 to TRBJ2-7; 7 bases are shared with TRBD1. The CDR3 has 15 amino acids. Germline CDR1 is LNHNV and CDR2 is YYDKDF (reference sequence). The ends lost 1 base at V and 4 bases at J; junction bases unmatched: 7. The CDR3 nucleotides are TGTGCCACCAGCAGAGTCCGGGACAGCGCGTACGAGCAGTACTTC. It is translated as CATSRVRDSAYEQYF.

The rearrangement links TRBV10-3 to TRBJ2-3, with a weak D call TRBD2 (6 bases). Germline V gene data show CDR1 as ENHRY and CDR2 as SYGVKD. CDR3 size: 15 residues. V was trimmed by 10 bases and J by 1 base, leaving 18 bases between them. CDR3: CATLGETGGTDTQYF. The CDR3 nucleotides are TGTGCCACCCTTGGGGAGACGGGAGGCACAGATACGCAGTATTTT.

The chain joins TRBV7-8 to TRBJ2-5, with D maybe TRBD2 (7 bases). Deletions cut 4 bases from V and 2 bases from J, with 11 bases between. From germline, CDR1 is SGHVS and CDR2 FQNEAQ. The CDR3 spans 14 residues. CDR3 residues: CASSSRGLQETQYF. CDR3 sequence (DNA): TGTGCCAGCAGCTCCAGGGGACTACAAGAGACCCAGTACTTC.